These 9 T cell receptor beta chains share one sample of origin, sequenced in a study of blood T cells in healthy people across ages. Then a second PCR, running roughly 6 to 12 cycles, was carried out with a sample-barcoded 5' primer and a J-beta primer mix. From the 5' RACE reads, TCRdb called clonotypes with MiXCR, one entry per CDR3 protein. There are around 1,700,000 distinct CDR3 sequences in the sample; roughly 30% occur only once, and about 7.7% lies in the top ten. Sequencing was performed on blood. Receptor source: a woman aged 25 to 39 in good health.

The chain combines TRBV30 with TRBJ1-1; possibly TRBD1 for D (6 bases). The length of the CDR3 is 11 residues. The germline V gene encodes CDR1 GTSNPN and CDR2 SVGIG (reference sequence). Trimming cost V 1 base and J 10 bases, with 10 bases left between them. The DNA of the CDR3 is TGTGCCTGGAGTGATACAGGGCGAGCTTTCTTT. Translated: CAWSDTGRAFF.

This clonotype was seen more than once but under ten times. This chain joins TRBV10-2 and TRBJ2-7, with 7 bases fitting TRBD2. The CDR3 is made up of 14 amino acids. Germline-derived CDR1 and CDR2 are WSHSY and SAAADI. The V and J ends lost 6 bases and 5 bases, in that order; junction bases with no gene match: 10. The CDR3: CASREAGGRDEQYF. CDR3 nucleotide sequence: TGCGCCAGCAGGGAGGCCGGAGGGAGGGACGAGCAGTACTTC.

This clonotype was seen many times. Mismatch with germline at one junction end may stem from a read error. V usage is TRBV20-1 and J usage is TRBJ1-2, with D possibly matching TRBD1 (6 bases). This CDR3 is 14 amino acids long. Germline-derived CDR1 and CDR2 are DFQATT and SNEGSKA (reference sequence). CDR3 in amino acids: CSAGDRFYNEGYTF. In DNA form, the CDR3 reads TGCAGTGCTGGAGACAGGTTCTACAATGAGGGCTACACCTTC.

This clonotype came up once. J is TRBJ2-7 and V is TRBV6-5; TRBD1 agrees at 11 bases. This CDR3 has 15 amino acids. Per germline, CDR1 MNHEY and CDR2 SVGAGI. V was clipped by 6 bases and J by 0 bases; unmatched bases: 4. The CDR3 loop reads CASRWGQGDSYEQYF. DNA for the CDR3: TGTGCCAGCAGATGGGGACAGGGGGACTCCTACGAGCAGTACTTC.

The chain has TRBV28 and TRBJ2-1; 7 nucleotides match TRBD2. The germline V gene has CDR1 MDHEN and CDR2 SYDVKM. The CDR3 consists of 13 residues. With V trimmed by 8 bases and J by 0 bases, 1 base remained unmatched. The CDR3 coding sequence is TGTGCCAGCGCGGGGGACTCCTACAATGAGCAGTTCTTC. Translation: CASAGDSYNEQFF.

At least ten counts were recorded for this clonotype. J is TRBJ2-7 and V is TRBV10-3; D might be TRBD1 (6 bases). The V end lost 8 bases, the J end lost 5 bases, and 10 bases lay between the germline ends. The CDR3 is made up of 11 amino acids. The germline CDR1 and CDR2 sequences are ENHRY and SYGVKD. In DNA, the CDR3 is TGTGCCATCGGCGAGGGGGACGAGCAGTACTTC. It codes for CAIGEGDEQYF.

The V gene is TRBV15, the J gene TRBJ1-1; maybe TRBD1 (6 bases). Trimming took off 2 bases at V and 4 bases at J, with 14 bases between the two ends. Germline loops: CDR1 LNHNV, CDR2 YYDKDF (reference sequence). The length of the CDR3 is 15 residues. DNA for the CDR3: TGTGCCACCAGCAGACAGGGGAGGGTTGGCACTGAAGCTTTCTTT. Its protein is CATSRQGRVGTEAFF.

DNA for the CDR3: TGTGCCAGCAGGAACAGGGAGGCAACTAATGAAAAACTGTTTTTT. It is translated as CASRNREATNEKLFF. This chain joins TRBV2 and TRBJ1-4; D perhaps matches TRBD1 (6 bases). The CDR3 has 15 amino acids. V lost 6 bases, J lost 0 bases, and 11 bases lay in between. Germline V gives CDR1 SNHLY, CDR2 FYNNEI.

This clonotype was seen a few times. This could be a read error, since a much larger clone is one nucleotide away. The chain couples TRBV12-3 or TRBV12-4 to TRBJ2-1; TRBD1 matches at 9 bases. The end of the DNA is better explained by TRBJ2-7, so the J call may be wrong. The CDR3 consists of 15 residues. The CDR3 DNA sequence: TGTGCCAGCAGTTATCCGGGACAGGGCTACAATGAGCAGTACTTC. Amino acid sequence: CASSYPGQGYNEQYF.